One sample yielded the 9 T cell receptor beta chains listed below, sequenced in a study of T cells after yellow fever vaccination. TCRdb ran MiXCR on the 5' RACE reads and lists one entry per CDR3 protein. The sample holds 150,000 to 200,000 distinct CDR3 sequences; 9.5% to 11% are singletons and the top ten take 35% to 45%. The specimen comprised CD8+ T cells sorted from PBMCs, sampled 15 days after the yellow fever booster vaccination. The receptors originated from a man between 18 and 35 years old who received the YFV17D yellow fever vaccine.

The chain links TRBV6-2 or TRBV6-3 to TRBJ2-7; 9 bases align to TRBD1. The CDR3 runs to 15 residues. The junction had 5 bases not matched to a gene; V was cut back by 2 bases and J by 3 bases. Germline assignment: CDR1 MNHEY and CDR2 SVGEGT. The CDR3 loop is CASSYDRGFLYEQYF. The CDR3 DNA is TGTGCCAGCAGTTACGACAGGGGGTTTCTCTACGAGCAGTACTTC.

In its sample, this clonotype was seen a few times. The genes are TRBV4-1 and TRBJ2-1; 9 nucleotides align to TRBD2. There are 15 residues in the CDR3. The germline CDR1 and CDR2 sequences are MGHRA and YSYEKL. The V and J ends lost 4 bases and 4 bases, in that order; junction bases with no gene match: 5. The CDR3 DNA follows: TGCGCCAGCAGCCCGGGGCGGGGGGGTTACAATGAGCAGTTCTTC. Its protein is CASSPGRGGYNEQFF.

This clonotype showed up just a few times. The V call is TRBV7-9, the J call TRBJ2-7; D not resolved. Per the germline V gene, CDR1 is SEHNR and CDR2 is FQNEAQ (reference sequence). Deletions cut 3 bases from V and 5 bases from J, with 8 bases between. The CDR3 sequence is 12 residues long. This chain's CDR3 is CASSLYNDEQYF. The CDR3 nucleotides read TGTGCCAGCAGCTTGTACAACGACGAGCAGTACTTC.

The rearrangement uses TRBV4-1 and TRBJ2-7; the D gene is possibly TRBD2 (6 bases). V lost 0 bases to trimming and J lost 2 bases, with 20 bases between them. The CDR3 covers 18 residues. Germline V gene data show CDR1 as MGHRA and CDR2 as YSYEKL. CDR3 bases: TGCGCCAGCAGCCAAGATGGTCCCCCGCGGGACCTACCCTACGAGCAGTACTTC. Translation gives CASSQDGPPRDLPYEQYF.

The chain links TRBV14 to TRBJ1-2, with a weak D call TRBD1 (5 bases). Trimming took 4 bases from V and 8 from J, leaving 26 bases between them. The germline V gene encodes CDR1 SGHDN and CDR2 FVKESK. The CDR3 totals 17 residues. In DNA, the CDR3 is TGTGCCAGCAGCCGCCCAGGGAAAGGAGGTGTGTTGGGAGGCTACACCTTC. Its translation: CASSRPGKGGVLGGYTF.

This clonotype was seen at least ten times. CDR3: CASGGYGNEQYV. In nucleotides, the CDR3 is TGTGCCAGCGGAGGGTACGGCAACGAGCAGTACGTC. This rearrangement joins TRBV6-6 to TRBJ2-7; D might be TRBD2 (6 bases). Germline V gene lookup returns CDR1 MNHNY and CDR2 SVGAGI (reference sequence). The CDR3 has 12 amino acids. Trimming pared 8 bases from V and 5 bases from J, leaving 13 bases between.

This clonotype has more than one count but fewer than ten. This chain uses TRBV20-1 with TRBJ2-3; 10 bases line up with TRBD1. This CDR3 has 14 residues. Germline lookup yields CDR1 DFQATT and CDR2 SNEGSKA (reference sequence). The V gene end was trimmed by 6 bases and the J gene end by 3 bases; junction bases not matched to a gene: 6. CDR3 protein: CSAGDRGQTDTQYF. The CDR3 nucleotides read TGCAGTGCGGGGGACAGGGGTCAGACAGATACGCAGTATTTT.

This clonotype appeared a few times. A junction boundary mismatches the germline segment, possibly from a read error. This chain links TRBV29-1 with TRBJ2-7, with unresolved D. This CDR3 has 12 amino acids. CDR1 and CDR2 (germline): SQVTM, ANQGSEA. DNA for the CDR3: TGCAGCGTGGAAGGTAACCACTACGAGCAGTACTTC. Protein sequence: CSVEGNHYEQYF.

V gene TRBV15 combines with J gene TRBJ2-3, with a tentative D call TRBD1 (6 bases). The V gene's germline CDR1 is LNHNV and CDR2 YYDKDF (reference sequence). The CDR3 runs 13 residues. The V gene lost 6 bases and the J gene lost 4 bases, with 11 bases spanning the gap. CDR3 DNA sequence: TGTGCCACCAGGGCAGGGGTTGCAGATACGCAGTATTTT. Its translation is CATRAGVADTQYF.